The TCR beta chain described here comes from a study of blood T cell repertoires in COVID-19. Study details: The study drew acute and convalescent COVID-19 samples from the United States, Italy and Spain.

The CDR3 is 16 amino acids. Germline trimming cut 4 bases from V and 8 bases from J; bases unmatched to any gene: 12. Germline V CDR1 and CDR2: MNHEY, SMNVEV (reference sequence). Using immunoSEQ multiplex PCR, the repertoire was profiled, and TCRdb retains in-frame clones only, with some absent. The sample holds some 290,000 clones, roughly 90% seen once. The sample taken for sequencing was peripheral blood. This sequence originates from a young woman with COVID-19, enrolled during active disease. V is TRBV27 and J is TRBJ2-4, with 9 bases that match TRBD2. The CDR3 DNA is TGTGCCAGCAGTTCGAGAGCGGGAGGATCCTTTGACATTCAGTACTTC. It codes for CASSSRAGGSFDIQYF.